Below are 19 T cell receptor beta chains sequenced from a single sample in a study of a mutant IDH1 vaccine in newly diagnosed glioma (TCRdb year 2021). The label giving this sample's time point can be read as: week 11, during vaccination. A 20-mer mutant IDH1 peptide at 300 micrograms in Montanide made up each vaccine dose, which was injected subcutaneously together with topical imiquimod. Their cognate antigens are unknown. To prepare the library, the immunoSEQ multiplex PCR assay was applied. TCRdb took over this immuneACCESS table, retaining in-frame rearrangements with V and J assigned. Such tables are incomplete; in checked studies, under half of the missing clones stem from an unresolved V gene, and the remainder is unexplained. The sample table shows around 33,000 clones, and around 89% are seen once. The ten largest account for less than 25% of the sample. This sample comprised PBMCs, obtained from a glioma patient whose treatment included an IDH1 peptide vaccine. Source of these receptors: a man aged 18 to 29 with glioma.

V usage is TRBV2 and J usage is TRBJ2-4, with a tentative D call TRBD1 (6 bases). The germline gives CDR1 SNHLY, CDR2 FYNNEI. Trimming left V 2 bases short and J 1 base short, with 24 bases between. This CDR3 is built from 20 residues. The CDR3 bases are TGTGCCAGCAGTGAAAGGGGCGCGGCAGGGGTTTTTGCGGCCAAAAACATTCAGTACTTC. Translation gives CASSERGAAGVFAAKNIQYF.

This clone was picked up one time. The CDR3 region is CASRRDTGREKLFF. CDR3 nucleotides: TGTGCCAGCAGGCGGGACACCGGACGGGAAAAACTGTTTTTT. V is TRBV2 and J is TRBJ1-4; the D gene is possibly TRBD1 (6 bases). Germline loops: CDR1 SNHLY, CDR2 FYNNEI. The CDR3 has 14 amino acids. The V gene lost 6 bases and the J gene lost 8 bases, with 16 bases spanning the gap.

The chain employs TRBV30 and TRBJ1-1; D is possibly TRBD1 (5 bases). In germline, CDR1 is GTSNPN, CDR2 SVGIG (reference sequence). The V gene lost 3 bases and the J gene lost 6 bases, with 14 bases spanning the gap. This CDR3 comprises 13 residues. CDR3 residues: CAWRPSQGAEAFF. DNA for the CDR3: TGTGCCTGGAGACCTTCCCAGGGCGCTGAAGCTTTCTTT.

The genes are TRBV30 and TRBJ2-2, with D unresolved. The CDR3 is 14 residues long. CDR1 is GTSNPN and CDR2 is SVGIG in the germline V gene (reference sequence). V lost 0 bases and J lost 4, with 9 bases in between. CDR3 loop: CAWSVQRRTGELFF. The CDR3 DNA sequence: TGTGCCTGGAGTGTACAGAGGCGCACCGGGGAGCTGTTTTTT.

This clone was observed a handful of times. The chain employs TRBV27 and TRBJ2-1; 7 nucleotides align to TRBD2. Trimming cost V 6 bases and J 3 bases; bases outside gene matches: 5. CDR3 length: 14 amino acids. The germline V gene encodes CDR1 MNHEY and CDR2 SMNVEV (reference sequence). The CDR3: CASSSGTNYNEQFF. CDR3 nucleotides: TGTGCCAGCAGCTCAGGGACTAACTACAATGAGCAGTTCTTC.

The CDR3 DNA reads TGCGCCAGCAGCCAAGGTGCCGGCTCCTACGAGCAGTACTTC. The encoded protein is CASSQGAGSYEQYF. This chain joins TRBV4-1 and TRBJ2-7, with D unresolved. The CDR3 has 14 amino acids. V gave up 1 base and J gave up 0 bases, with 7 bases separating them. Per germline, CDR1 MGHRA and CDR2 YSYEKL.

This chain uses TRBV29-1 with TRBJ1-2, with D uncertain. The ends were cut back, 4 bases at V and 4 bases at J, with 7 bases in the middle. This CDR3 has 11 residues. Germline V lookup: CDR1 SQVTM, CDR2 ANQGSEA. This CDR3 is CSVVSGYGYTF. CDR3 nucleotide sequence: TGCAGCGTTGTTTCAGGCTATGGCTACACCTTC.

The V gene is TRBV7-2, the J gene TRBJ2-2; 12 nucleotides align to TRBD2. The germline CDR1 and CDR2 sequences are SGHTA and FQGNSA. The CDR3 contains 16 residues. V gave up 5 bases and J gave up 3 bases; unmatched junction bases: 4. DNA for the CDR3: TGTGCCAGCAGCCCACTAGCGGGAGGCTACACCGGGGAGCTGTTTTTT. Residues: CASSPLAGGYTGELFF.

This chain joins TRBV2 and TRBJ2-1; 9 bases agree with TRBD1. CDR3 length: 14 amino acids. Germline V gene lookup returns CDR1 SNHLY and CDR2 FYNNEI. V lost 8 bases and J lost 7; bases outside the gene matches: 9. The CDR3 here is CASGGQGGWNEQFF. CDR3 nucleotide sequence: TGTGCCAGCGGGGGACAGGGAGGTTGGAATGAGCAGTTCTTC.

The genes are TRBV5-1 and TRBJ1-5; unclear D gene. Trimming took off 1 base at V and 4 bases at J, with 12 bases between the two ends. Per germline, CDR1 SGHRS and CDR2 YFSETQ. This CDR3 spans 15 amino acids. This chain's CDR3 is CASSLMGGQNQPQHF. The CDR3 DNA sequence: TGCGCCAGCAGCTTGATGGGCGGGCAAAATCAGCCCCAGCATTTT.

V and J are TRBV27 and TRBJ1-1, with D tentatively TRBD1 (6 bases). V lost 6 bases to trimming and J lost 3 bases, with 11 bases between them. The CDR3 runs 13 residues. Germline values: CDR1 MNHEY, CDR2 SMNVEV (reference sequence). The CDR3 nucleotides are TGTGCCAGCAGCTGGGGGGCGTACACTGAAGCTTTCTTT. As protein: CASSWGAYTEAFF.

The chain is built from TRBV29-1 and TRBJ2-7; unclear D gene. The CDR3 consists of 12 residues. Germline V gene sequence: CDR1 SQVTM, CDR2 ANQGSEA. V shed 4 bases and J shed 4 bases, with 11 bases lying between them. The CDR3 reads CSVAEDLYEQYF. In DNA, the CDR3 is TGCAGCGTTGCTGAAGACTTATACGAGCAGTACTTC.

The CDR3 spells CASSHPRHEQGKAFF. In DNA form, the CDR3 reads TGTGCCAGCAGCCACCCCAGACATGAGCAGGGGAAAGCTTTCTTT. V gene TRBV7-6 combines with J gene TRBJ1-1, with a tentative D call TRBD1 (6 bases). The CDR3 has 15 residues. Germline CDR1 SGHVS, CDR2 FNYEAQ. Trimming pared 5 bases from V and 9 bases from J, leaving 22 bases between.

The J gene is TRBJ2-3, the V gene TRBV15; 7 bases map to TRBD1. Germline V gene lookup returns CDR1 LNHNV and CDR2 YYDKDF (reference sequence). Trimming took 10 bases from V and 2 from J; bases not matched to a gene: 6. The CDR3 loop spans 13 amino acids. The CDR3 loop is CAIRDRDTDTQYF. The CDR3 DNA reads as TGTGCCATCCGGGACAGAGACACAGATACGCAGTATTTT.

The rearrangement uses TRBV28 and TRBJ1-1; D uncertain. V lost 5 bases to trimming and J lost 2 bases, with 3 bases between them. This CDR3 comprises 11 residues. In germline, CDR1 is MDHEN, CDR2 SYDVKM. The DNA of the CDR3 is TGTGCCAGCAGTAAAAACACTGAAGCTTTCTTT. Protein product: CASSKNTEAFF.

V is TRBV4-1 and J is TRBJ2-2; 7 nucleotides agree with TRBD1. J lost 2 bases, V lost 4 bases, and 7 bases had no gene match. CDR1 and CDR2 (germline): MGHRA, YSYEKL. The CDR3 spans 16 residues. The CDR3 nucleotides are TGCGCCAGCAGCCTCCGGACAGGACTTAACACCGGGGAGCTGTTTTTT. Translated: CASSLRTGLNTGELFF.

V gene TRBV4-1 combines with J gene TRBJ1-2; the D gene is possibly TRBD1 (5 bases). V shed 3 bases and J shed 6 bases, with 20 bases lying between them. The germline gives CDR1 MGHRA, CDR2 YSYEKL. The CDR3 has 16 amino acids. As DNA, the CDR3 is TGCGCCAGCAGCCACTTTTGGGGGGGAGGAGAGGATGGCTACACCTTC. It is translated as CASSHFWGGGEDGYTF.

The CDR3: CAISRTGMRQETQYF. The CDR3 DNA follows: TGTGCCATCAGCCGGACAGGGATGAGGCAAGAGACCCAGTACTTC. The chain has TRBV10-3 and TRBJ2-5, with 8 bases matching TRBD1. Germline trimming cut 6 bases from V and 2 bases from J; bases unmatched to any gene: 8. CDR3 length: 15 residues. The germline V gene has CDR1 ENHRY and CDR2 SYGVKD.

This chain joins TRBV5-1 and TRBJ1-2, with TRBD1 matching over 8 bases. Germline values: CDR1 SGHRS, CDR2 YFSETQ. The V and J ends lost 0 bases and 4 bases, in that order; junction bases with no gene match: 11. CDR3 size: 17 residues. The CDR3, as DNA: TGCGCCAGCAGCTTGGGATTCAGGGGGCAGGCGGGCTATGGCTACACCTTC. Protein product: CASSLGFRGQAGYGYTF.